The 23 T cell receptor beta chains listed next were all sequenced from one sample in a study of blood T cell repertoires in COVID-19. Clones were read by immunoSEQ multiplex PCR, and TCRdb kept only the in-frame ones, dropping some. The sample lists 150,000 to 180,000 clones; about 80% were seen once. Source material: peripheral blood. These receptors were taken from a woman aged 60-75 years with COVID-19, enrolled during active disease.

This chain links TRBV30 with TRBJ1-1, with 9 bases identical to TRBD1. Trimming took 5 bases from V and 3 from J; bases not matched to a gene: 4. Germline CDR1 GTSNPN, CDR2 SVGIG (reference sequence). This CDR3 comprises 13 residues. In nucleotides, the CDR3 is TGTGCCTGGGTGGACAGGGGAGACACTGAAGCTTTCTTT. Translation: CAWVDRGDTEAFF.

This sequence joins TRBV11-3 and TRBJ2-1; tentative D call: TRBD2 (6 bases). The CDR3 extends over 14 amino acids. V was clipped by 1 base and J by 7 bases, with 11 bases between them. Germline V gene data show CDR1 as SGHNT and CDR2 as YENEEA. The CDR3 protein is CASSLVRGSNEQFF. CDR3 bases: TGTGCCAGCAGCTTAGTGCGGGGTTCGAATGAGCAGTTCTTC.

The chain links TRBV5-6 to TRBJ1-4, with 9 positions matching TRBD1. V trimming: 4 bases; J trimming: 9 bases; junction bases outside the gene matches: 10. Germline V lookup: CDR1 SGHDT, CDR2 YYEEEE. The CDR3 spans 15 residues. The DNA for the CDR3 is TGTGCCAGCAGCCTTCGGGGGACAGGGAGGAAAAAACTGTTTTTT. Translation: CASSLRGTGRKKLFF.

V gene TRBV27 combines with J gene TRBJ2-7; possibly TRBD2 for D (6 bases). The germline V gene encodes CDR1 MNHEY and CDR2 SMNVEV (reference sequence). The CDR3 spans 13 residues. Trimming pared 7 bases from V and 7 bases from J, leaving 17 bases between. The CDR3: CASTLRGSGEQYF. DNA for the CDR3: TGTGCCAGCACCTTGCGGGGCAGCGGTGAGCAGTACTTC.

The chain has TRBV18 and TRBJ1-5; D is possibly TRBD1 (6 bases). Trimming left V 0 bases short and J 9 bases short, with 15 bases between. CDR1 and CDR2 (germline): KGHSH, LQKENI. This CDR3 has 15 residues. The CDR3 is CASSPPTGGRGPQHF. The CDR3, as DNA: TGTGCCAGCTCACCACCGACAGGCGGCCGTGGGCCCCAGCATTTT.

The J gene is TRBJ2-3, the V gene TRBV18; 7 positions agree with TRBD2. This CDR3 region has 16 residues. CDR1 KGHSH and CDR2 LQKENI come from the germline V gene. J lost 6 bases, V lost 4 bases, and 13 bases had no gene match. CDR3 region: CASSLDPAGLGDTQYF. The CDR3 region has the DNA TGTGCCAGCTCACTTGACCCAGCGGGGTTGGGGGATACGCAGTATTTT.

The chain recombines TRBV11-1 with TRBJ2-1; 13 bases line up with TRBD2. The trim removed 3 bases at V and 7 bases at J, leaving 6 bases unmatched. Germline loops: CDR1 SGHAT, CDR2 FQDESV (reference sequence). The CDR3 is 16 residues long. Written as DNA, the CDR3 is TGTGCCAGCAGCTTGCGACTAGCGGGGGGATTGAATGAGCAGTTCTTC. It specifies CASSLRLAGGLNEQFF.

This chain connects TRBV29-1 to TRBJ2-2, with 10 nucleotides matching TRBD1. From germline, CDR1 is SQVTM and CDR2 ANQGSEA. The V and J ends lost 6 bases and 7 bases, in that order; junction bases with no gene match: 8. This CDR3 comprises 14 residues. In DNA, the CDR3 is TGCAGCGTCCGGGACAGGGGTTATAGCGGGGAGCTGTTTTTT. Its translation: CSVRDRGYSGELFF.

The chain joins TRBV7-6 to TRBJ2-2; D unclear. Germline CDR1 SGHVS, CDR2 FNYEAQ. V gave up 1 base and J gave up 4 bases, with 4 bases separating them. The CDR3 runs to 13 residues. CDR3 sequence (DNA): TGTGCCAGCAGCTTAGAGCTCACCGGGGAGCTGTTTTTT. Protein: CASSLELTGELFF. Together with reference TRBV7-6 and TRBJ2-2, the CDR3 gives the full variable domain: GAGVSQSPRYKVTKRGQDVALRCDPISGHVSLYWYRQALGQGPEFLTYFNYEAQQDKSGLPNDRFSAERPEGSISTLTIQRTEQRDSAMYRCASSLELTGELFFGEGSRLTVL.

V and J are TRBV2 and TRBJ2-2, with D hard to call. Deletions cut 6 bases from V and 3 bases from J, with 2 bases between. This CDR3 has 11 residues. Germline CDR1 and CDR2: SNHLY and FYNNEI. CDR3 bases: TGTGCCAGCAGCTACACCGGGGAGCTGTTTTTT. This translates into CASSYTGELFF. Combining the CDR3 with reference TRBV2 and TRBJ2-2 gives the whole variable domain EPEVTQTPSHQVTQMGQEVILRCVPISNHLYFYWYRQILGQKVEFLVSFYNNEISEKSEIFDDQFSVERPDGSNFTLKIRSTKLEDSAMYFCASSYTGELFFGEGSRLTVL.

The chain couples TRBV6-5 to TRBJ2-2; D is perhaps TRBD2 (5 bases). Germline V gene data show CDR1 as MNHEY and CDR2 as SVGAGI. The CDR3 totals 15 residues. V was clipped by 2 bases and J by 5 bases, with 12 bases between them. CDR3 loop: CASSYRGTRTGELFF. The CDR3 DNA reads as TGTGCCAGCAGTTACCGGGGAACCCGGACCGGGGAGCTGTTTTTT.

V gene TRBV6-6 combines with J gene TRBJ1-3; 10 positions agree with TRBD1. Germline trimming cut 7 bases from V and 5 bases from J; bases unmatched to any gene: 5. Germline V CDR1 and CDR2: MNHNY, SVGAGI (reference sequence). CDR3 length: 14 residues. Here the CDR3 reads CASIPTGGRNTIYF. The DNA for the CDR3 is TGTGCCAGCATACCGACAGGGGGCCGAAACACCATATATTTT.

The chain recombines TRBV6-5 with TRBJ1-2, with 7 positions matching TRBD1. The length of the CDR3 is 13 residues. The V gene's germline CDR1 is MNHEY and CDR2 SVGAGI. The trim removed 6 bases at V and 3 bases at J, leaving 4 bases unmatched. The CDR3 spells CASRATGDYGYTF. The CDR3 nucleotides are TGTGCCAGCAGAGCCACAGGGGACTATGGCTACACCTTC.

V gene TRBV10-3 combines with J gene TRBJ1-1, with D possibly matching TRBD1 (5 bases). Trimming took off 6 bases at V and 1 base at J, with 9 bases between the two ends. This CDR3 is built from 13 residues. Germline CDR1 is ENHRY and CDR2 is SYGVKD. CDR3 protein: CAISPTGNTEAFF. The CDR3 nucleotides are TGTGCCATCAGCCCTACAGGGAACACTGAAGCTTTCTTT.

The CDR3 reads CASRDSYGANVLTF. The CDR3 bases are TGTGCCAGTAGGGACAGCTACGGGGCCAACGTCCTGACTTTC. This chain uses TRBV19 with TRBJ2-6; D may be TRBD1 (6 bases). The germline CDR1 and CDR2 sequences are LNHDA and SQIVND (reference sequence). Between the trimmed V and J ends, which lost 6 bases and 4 bases, there was a span of 10 bases. The CDR3 length is 14 residues.

The J gene is TRBJ1-5, the V gene TRBV6-5; weak D call: TRBD1 (6 bases). The CDR3 has 15 residues. The germline V and J ends were trimmed by 0 bases and 4 bases, with 10 bases remaining between them. Germline-derived CDR1 and CDR2 are MNHEY and SVGAGI. The CDR3 reads CASSYSNRANQPQHF. CDR3 in DNA: TGTGCCAGCAGTTACTCGAACAGGGCAAATCAGCCCCAGCATTTT.

The CDR3 nucleotides are TGTGCCAGCAGCCCCGCCCGGGGGAGCTCCTACAATGAGCAGTTCTTC. This translates into CASSPARGSSYNEQFF. The chain combines TRBV5-4 with TRBJ2-1; the D gene is possibly TRBD2 (6 bases). This CDR3 comprises 16 residues. The V gene lost 4 bases and the J gene lost 0 bases, with 14 bases spanning the gap. Germline CDR1 and CDR2: SGHNT and YYREEE (reference sequence).

The chain joins TRBV19 to TRBJ2-2; 7 bases fit TRBD1. Trimming cost V 7 bases and J 7 bases; bases outside gene matches: 3. Per the germline V gene, CDR1 is LNHDA and CDR2 is SQIVND (reference sequence). This CDR3 spans 12 amino acids. The CDR3 region is CASTTGVGELFF. CDR3 nucleotides: TGTGCCAGTACCACAGGGGTCGGGGAGCTGTTTTTT.

V usage is TRBV7-3 and J usage is TRBJ1-2; TRBD1 might be the D (6 bases). CDR3 length: 14 amino acids. Germline assignment: CDR1 SGHTA and CDR2 FQGTGA. Trimming took 5 bases from V and 6 from J, leaving 16 bases between them. The CDR3 coding sequence is TGTGCCAGCAGCCCGAAGGGGGGGGCTCATGGCTACACCTTC. Translated, it gives CASSPKGGAHGYTF. Full variable domain (missing parts from reference TRBV7-3 and TRBJ1-2): GAGVSQTPSNKVTEKGKYVELRCDPISGHTALYWYRQSLGQGPEFLIYFQGTGAADDSGLPNDRFFAVRPEGSVSTLKIQRTERGDSAVYLCASSPKGGAHGYTFGSGTRLTVV.

This clone was seen only once. The V call is TRBV9, the J call TRBJ1-2; 11 positions match TRBD1. Germline V gene lookup returns CDR1 SGDLS and CDR2 YYNGEE. V lost 3 bases and J lost 4; bases outside the gene matches: 11. The CDR3 is 17 amino acids. The CDR3 bases are TGTGCCAGCAGCGCCCGGGACAGGGGGGGGTCGGGCTATGGCTACACCTTC. Amino acids: CASSARDRGGSGYGYTF.

This chain connects TRBV24-1 to TRBJ2-2; tentative D call: TRBD1 (6 bases). The CDR3 totals 14 residues. CDR1 and CDR2 (germline): KGHDR, SFDVKD. V was shortened by 8 bases and J by 5 bases, with 14 bases between the two germline ends. The CDR3 bases are TGTGCCACCATGGGGGCAAAAGGGACCGGGGAGCTGTTTTTT. This gives the protein CATMGAKGTGELFF.

The J gene is TRBJ2-1, the V gene TRBV5-4; TRBD2 agrees at 9 bases. Germline V gene data show CDR1 as SGHNT and CDR2 as YYREEE (reference sequence). V trimming: 0 bases; J trimming: 5 bases; junction bases outside the gene matches: 6. The CDR3 has 16 residues. Written as DNA, the CDR3 is TGTGCCAGCAGCTTGGGCATTCTAGCGGGAAACAATGAGCAGTTCTTC. Translation gives CASSLGILAGNNEQFF. The whole variable domain, remainder taken from reference TRBV5-4 and TRBJ2-1, is ETGVTQSPTHLIKTRGQQVTLRCSSQSGHNTVSWYQQALGQGPQFIFQYYREEENGRGNFPPRFSGLQFPNYSSELNVNALELDDSALYLCASSLGILAGNNEQFFGPGTRLTVL.

This clone was seen just once. The CDR3 bases are TGTGCCAGCAGTGCGTCGGCGGGCGGATCTTACAATGAGCAGTTCTTC. It specifies CASSASAGGSYNEQFF. The chain employs TRBV27 and TRBJ2-1; D might be TRBD2 (5 bases). The length of the CDR3 is 16 residues. Germline CDR1 MNHEY, CDR2 SMNVEV (reference sequence). V was cut by 5 bases and J by 4 bases, with 18 bases left in between.